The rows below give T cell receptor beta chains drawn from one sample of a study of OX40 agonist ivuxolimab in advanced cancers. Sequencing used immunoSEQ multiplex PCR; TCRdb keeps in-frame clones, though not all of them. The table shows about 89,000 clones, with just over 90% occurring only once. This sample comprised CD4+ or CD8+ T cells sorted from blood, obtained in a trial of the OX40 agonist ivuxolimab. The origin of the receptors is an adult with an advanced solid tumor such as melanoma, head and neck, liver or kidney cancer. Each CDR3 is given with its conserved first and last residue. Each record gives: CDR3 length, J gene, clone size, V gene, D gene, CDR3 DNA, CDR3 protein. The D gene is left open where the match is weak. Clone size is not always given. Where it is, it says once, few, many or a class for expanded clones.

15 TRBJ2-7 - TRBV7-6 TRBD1 TGTGCCAGCAGCAAGGGGACAGGGTCCCCCTACGAGCAGTACTTC CASSKGTGSPYEQYF
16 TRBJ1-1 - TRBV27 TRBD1 TGTGCCAGCAGTCCTGGACAGGGCCATATGAACACTGAAGCTTTCTTT CASSPGQGHMNTEAFF
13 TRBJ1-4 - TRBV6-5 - TGTGCCAGCAGTTTCTATTGGGGGGAAAAACTGTTTTTT CASSFYWGEKLFF
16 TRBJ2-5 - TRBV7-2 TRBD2 TGTGCCAGCAGCTTATCCGGGACTAGCGGACAAGAGACCCAGTACTTC CASSLSGTSGQETQYF
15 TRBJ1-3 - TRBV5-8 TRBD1 TGTGCCAGCAGCTGGGACAGGAGCTCTGGAAACACCATATATTTT CASSWDRSSGNTIYF
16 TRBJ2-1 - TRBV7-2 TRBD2 TGTGCCAGCAGCTTGACTAGCGGGAGACCCTACAATGAGCAGTTCTTC CASSLTSGRPYNEQFF
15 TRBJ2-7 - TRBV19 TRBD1 TGTGCCAGTAGTATAGACCACAGGGGAACCTACGAGCAGTACTTC CASSIDHRGTYEQYF
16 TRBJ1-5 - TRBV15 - TGTGCCACCAGCAGACCGGTGATGGGGAGCAATCAGCCCCAGCATTTT CATSRPVMGSNQPQHF
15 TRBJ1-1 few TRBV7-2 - TGTGCCAGCAGCTTAGTCACAGGGATGAACACTGAAGCTTTCTTT CASSLVTGMNTEAFF
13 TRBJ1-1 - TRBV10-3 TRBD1 TGTGCCATCAGCGACAGGGCAGACACTGAAGCTTTCTTT CAISDRADTEAFF
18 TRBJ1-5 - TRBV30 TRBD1 TGTGCCTGGAGTGCCTTACGGACAGGGAGAAACAGCAATCAGCCCCAGCATTTT CAWSALRTGRNSNQPQHF
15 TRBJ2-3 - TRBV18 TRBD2 TGTGCCAGCTCACCACCGAGCGGGGGGGGAGATACGCAGTATTTT CASSPPSGGGDTQYF
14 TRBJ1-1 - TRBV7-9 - TGTGCCAGCAGCTTAGCTGTGGCCGAACCTGAAGCTTTCTTT CASSLAVAEPEAFF
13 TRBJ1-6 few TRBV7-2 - TGTGCCAGCAGCCCGGGGACTAATTCACCCCTCCACTTT CASSPGTNSPLHF
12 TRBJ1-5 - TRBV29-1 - TGCAGCGTTGAAGATCCGTTTGGGCCCCAGCATTTT CSVEDPFGPQHF
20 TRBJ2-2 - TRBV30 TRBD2 TGTGCCTGGGCAGGCCGACCAACTAGCGGGAGTATACTGAACACCGGGGAGCTGTTTTTT CAWAGRPTSGSILNTGELFF
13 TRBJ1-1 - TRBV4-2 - TGTGCCAGCAGCCAAGATAAGGGCAGGGATGGGTTCTTT CASSQDKGRDGFF
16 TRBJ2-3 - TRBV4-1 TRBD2 TGCGCCAGCAGCCACCAGACTAGCGGGAGCACAGATACGCAGTATTTT CASSHQTSGSTDTQYF
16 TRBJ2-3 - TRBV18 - TGTGCCAGCTCACCACCGCCGGGGGTGGGTACAGATACGCAGTATTTT CASSPPPGVGTDTQYF
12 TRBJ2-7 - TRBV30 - TGTGCCTGGAGCCCCGCCGGGTACGAGCAGTACTTC CAWSPAGYEQYF
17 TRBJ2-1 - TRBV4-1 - TGCGCCAGCAGCCAAATAGGCGGGATTTATACCTACAATGAGCAGTTCTTC CASSQIGGIYTYNEQFF
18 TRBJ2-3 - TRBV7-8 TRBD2 TGTGCCAGCAGCAACGGCCCTCGGGCGGGAGGGCCCCTTGCTACGCAGTATTTT CASSNGPRAGGPLATQYF
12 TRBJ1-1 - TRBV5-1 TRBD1 TGCGCCAGCAGCGGACAGGGGTTTGAAGCTTTCTTT CASSGQGFEAFF
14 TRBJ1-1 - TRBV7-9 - TGTGCCAGCAGCCCCGGGGGATCAGGGGTGAAAGCTTTCTTT CASSPGGSGVKAFF
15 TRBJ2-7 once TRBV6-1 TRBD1 TGTGCCAGCAGTGATTCCGGGACAGGGTACTACGAGCAGTACTTC CASSDSGTGYYEQYF
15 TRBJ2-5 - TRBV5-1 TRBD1 TGCGCCAGCAGCGGAGAACAGGGGCCGGGAGAGACCCAGTACTTC CASSGEQGPGETQYF
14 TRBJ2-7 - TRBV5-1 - TGCGCCAGCAGCTTGGAATGGGGGGCCTACGAGCAGTACTTC CASSLEWGAYEQYF
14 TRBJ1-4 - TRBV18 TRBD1 TGTGCCAGCTCGCGGGACAGAAATAATGAAAAACTGTTTTTT CASSRDRNNEKLFF
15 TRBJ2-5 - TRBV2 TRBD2 TGTGCCAGCAGTGATGGTAGCGGGGGGGTAGAGACCCAGTACTTC CASSDGSGGVETQYF
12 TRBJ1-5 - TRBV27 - TGTGCCAGCAGTTTATTGGGTCAGCCCCAGCATTTT CASSLLGQPQHF
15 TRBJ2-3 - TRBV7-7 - TGTGCCAGCAGCTTAGCAGCGCCTGGCACAGATACGCAGTATTTT CASSLAAPGTDTQYF
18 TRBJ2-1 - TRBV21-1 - TGTGCCAGCAGCCCAAACGCCCGGGAGGGGAGCTCCTACAATGAGCAGTTCTTC CASSPNAREGSSYNEQFF
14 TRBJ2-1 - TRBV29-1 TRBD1 TGCAGCGTTGATCAGGACAGGGGTTACAATGAGCAGTTCTTC CSVDQDRGYNEQFF
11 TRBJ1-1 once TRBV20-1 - TGCAGTGCTAGTGCCGGGACTGAAGCTTTCTTT CSASAGTEAFF
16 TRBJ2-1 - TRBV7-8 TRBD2 TGTGCCAGCAGCCGACTAGCGGGAGGCTCCTACAATGAGCAGTTCTTC CASSRLAGGSYNEQFF
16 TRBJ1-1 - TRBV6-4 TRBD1 TGTGCCAGCAGCAGGGACAGCGTGACAGGGGACACTGAAGCTTTCTTT CASSRDSVTGDTEAFF
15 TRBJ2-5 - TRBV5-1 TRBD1 TGCGCCAGCAGCCTCGGACAGGGTAGGGATCAGACCCAGTACTTC CASSLGQGRDQTQYF
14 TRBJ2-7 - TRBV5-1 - TGCGCCAGCAGCTTGGGACAGGATGCCTACGAGCAGTACTTC CASSLGQDAYEQYF
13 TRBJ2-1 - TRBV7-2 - TGTGCCAGCAGCTTGGCCCAGTACAATGAGCAGTTCTTC CASSLAQYNEQFF
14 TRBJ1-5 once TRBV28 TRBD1 TGTGCCAGCAGTTTAAACAGGGGGTACCAGCCCCAGCATTTT CASSLNRGYQPQHF
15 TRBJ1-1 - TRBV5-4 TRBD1 TGTGCCAGCAGCCCGGCAGGGGGCATGAACACTGAAGCTTTCTTT CASSPAGGMNTEAFF
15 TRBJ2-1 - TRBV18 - TGTGCCAGCTCACCACCGGGCCTGGCTGACAGTGAGCAGTTCTTC CASSPPGLADSEQFF